These T cell receptor beta chains were read from a single sample in a study of blood T cell repertoires in COVID-19. Assay used: immunoSEQ multiplex PCR; TCRdb lists only in-frame clones, some missing. The profile covers around 180,000 clones, with roughly 77% appearing a single time and approximately 12% taken by the ten largest. Source material: peripheral blood. All receptors come from a woman at least 80 years old with COVID-19, enrolled during active disease. The CDR3 runs from the conserved cysteine through the conserved F or W. A D gene is named only where the DNA matches it firmly. Rows may omit the clone size; those that give it use once, few, many or a size class.

clone size | J gene | CDR3 length | V gene | D gene | CDR3 DNA | CDR3 protein
. | TRBJ2-7 | 13 | TRBV28 | . | TGTGCCAGCAGTTTCGACGGGACCTACGAGCAGTACTTC | CASSFDGTYEQYF
once | TRBJ2-5 | 15 | TRBV5-1 | TRBD1 | TGCGCCAGCAGCTTAGGGACAGCGATACAAGAGACCCAGTACTTC | CASSLGTAIQETQYF
. | TRBJ2-1 | 17 | TRBV3-1/TRBV3-2 | TRBD2 | TGTGCCAGCAGCCAAGCAGGACTAGCGGCCTCCTACAATGAGCAGTTCTTC | CASSQAGLAASYNEQFF
. | TRBJ2-7 | 16 | TRBV27 | TRBD2 | TGTGCCAGCAGTTTAACCCCCGGCGGGAGAGACTACGAGCAGTACTTC | CASSLTPGGRDYEQYF
. | TRBJ2-7 | 13 | TRBV28 | . | TGTGCCAGCAGTTTACTCGGCTCCTACGAGCAGTACTTC | CASSLLGSYEQYF
. | TRBJ2-7 | 11 | TRBV5-5 | . | TGTGCCAGCAGCTTGGTGCGGGAGCAGTACTTC | CASSLVREQYF
. | TRBJ1-6 | 16 | TRBV19 | . | TGTGCCAGTCGGGTTGAGTGGAGCTCCTATAATTCACCCCTCCACTTT | CASRVEWSSYNSPLHF
. | TRBJ2-5 | 14 | TRBV7-2 | . | TGTGCCAGCAGCTCAGTCGTAGGGGTGGGGACCCAGTACTTC | CASSSVVGVGTQYF
. | TRBJ2-2 | 14 | TRBV5-1 | . | TGCGCCAGCAGCTGGGTCAGCGGGACCGGGGAGCTGTTTTTT | CASSWVSGTGELFF
. | TRBJ1-2 | 14 | TRBV2 | TRBD1 | TGTGCCAGCAGGGGGACAGGGAGGGTCTATGGCTACACCTTC | CASRGTGRVYGYTF
. | TRBJ2-1 | 18 | TRBV25-1 | TRBD2 | TGTGCCAGCAGTGAATTTATTGGGACTAGCGGGAGCCGCAATGAGCAGTTCTTC | CASSEFIGTSGSRNEQFF
once | TRBJ2-3 | 14 | TRBV28 | . | TGTGCCACCGTTCGAACAGGGAGCACAGATACGCAGTATTTT | CATVRTGSTDTQYF
few | TRBJ2-3 | 14 | TRBV11-3 | . | TGTGCCAGCAGCCGGTGGGCGGACAGCAGGACGCAGTATTTT | CASSRWADSRTQYF
once | TRBJ1-2 | 14 | TRBV19 | . | TGTGCCAGTAGTCCCCCCGACGGGGGAGATGGCTACACCTTC | CASSPPDGGDGYTF
few | TRBJ1-2 | 13 | TRBV27 | . | TGTGCCAGCAGTTCAAACAGGGTCACTGGCTACACCTTC | CASSSNRVTGYTF
. | TRBJ2-5 | 14 | TRBV6-5 | TRBD1 | TGTGCCAGCAGTTACGGGACAGGGGAAGAGACCCAGTACTTC | CASSYGTGEETQYF
. | TRBJ2-7 | 15 | TRBV15 | TRBD1 | TGTGCCACCAGCAGAGAAGACAGGGGGGCCTACGAGCAGTACTTC | CATSREDRGAYEQYF
. | TRBJ1-1 | 14 | TRBV19 | TRBD1 | TGTGCCAGTAGTATAGGGGACAGGAACACTGAAGCTTTCTTT | CASSIGDRNTEAFF
once | TRBJ1-4 | 17 | TRBV19 | TRBD1 | TGTGCCAGTAGTATCCCCCGGCGGGACAGGGCCGAGGAAAAACTGTTTTTT | CASSIPRRDRAEEKLFF
. | TRBJ2-1 | 11 | TRBV29-1 | . | TGCAGCGTTGTCGCGAGCAATGAGCAGTTCTTC | CSVVASNEQFF
. | TRBJ2-7 | 13 | TRBV7-2 | . | TGTGCCAGCAGCTTAGCGCCGAGCCACGAGCAGTACTTC | CASSLAPSHEQYF
. | TRBJ2-2 | 14 | TRBV28 | . | TGTGCCAGCAATAACCAGGGGCGGACCGGGGAGCTGTTTTTT | CASNNQGRTGELFF
. | TRBJ2-1 | 14 | TRBV11-2 | TRBD2 | TGTGCCAGCAGCAATAGCGGGACCTACAATGAGCAGTTCTTC | CASSNSGTYNEQFF
. | TRBJ2-1 | 15 | TRBV27 | . | TGTGCCAGCAGTACGCAGCGGATCACGGGGAATGAGCAGTTCTTC | CASSTQRITGNEQFF
. | TRBJ2-3 | 16 | TRBV5-4 | TRBD2 | TGTGCCAGCAGCCATCTTGGGAGGGGTGGCACAGATACGCAGTATTTT | CASSHLGRGGTDTQYF
. | TRBJ1-1 | 14 | TRBV9 | . | TGTGCCAGCAGCGTATTTACAGAGTCCACTGAAGCTTTCTTT | CASSVFTESTEAFF